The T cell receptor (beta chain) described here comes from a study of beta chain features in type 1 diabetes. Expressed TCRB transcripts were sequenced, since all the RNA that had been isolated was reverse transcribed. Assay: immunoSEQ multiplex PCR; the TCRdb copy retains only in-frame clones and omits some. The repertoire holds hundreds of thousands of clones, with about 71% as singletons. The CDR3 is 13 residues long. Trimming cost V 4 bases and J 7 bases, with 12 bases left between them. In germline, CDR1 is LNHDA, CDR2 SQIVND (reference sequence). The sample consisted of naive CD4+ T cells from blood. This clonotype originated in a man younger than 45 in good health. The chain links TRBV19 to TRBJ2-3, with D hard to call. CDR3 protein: CASSTPQGYTQYF. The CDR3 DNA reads TGTGCCAGTAGTACCCCCCAAGGGTATACGCAGTATTTT.